A selection of T cell receptor beta chains follows, all from one sample in a study of control samples from healthy donors and cancer patients. TCRdb's table, derived via immunoSEQ multiplex PCR, lists solely in-frame clones and lacks some. Found here are 350,000 to 450,000 clones, around 90% of them singletons; the top ten hold around 6.4%. The sample comprised PBMCs. Every receptor here comes from a man in his forties with head and neck cancer. CDR3s include the opening cysteine and the closing phenylalanine or tryptophan. Fields, in order: D gene, V gene, CDR3 protein. The D gene is left open where the match is weak.

d_call: NA; v_call: TRBV28; cdr3_aa: CASSDLRRGNQPQHF
d_call: TRBD1; v_call: TRBV5-5; cdr3_aa: CASSLVLGQGGYEQYF
d_call: NA; v_call: TRBV30; cdr3_aa: CAWSVLKWSGIYEQYF
d_call: NA; v_call: TRBV30; cdr3_aa: CAWITRRVDGYTF
d_call: TRBD1; v_call: TRBV10-3; cdr3_aa: CAITNYGQGAGTEAFF
d_call: NA; v_call: TRBV9; cdr3_aa: CASSPATLEEDNEQFF
d_call: TRBD2; v_call: TRBV5-4; cdr3_aa: CASSWGGLAGKETQYF
d_call: NA; v_call: TRBV6-1; cdr3_aa: CASSESGSYNEQFF
d_call: TRBD2; v_call: TRBV28; cdr3_aa: CATRASGSRNEQFF
d_call: NA; v_call: TRBV9; cdr3_aa: CASSGGPQGTYEQYF
d_call: TRBD1; v_call: TRBV5-5; cdr3_aa: CASSLETTGTETQYF
d_call: NA; v_call: TRBV19; cdr3_aa: CASREGARNIQYF
d_call: NA; v_call: TRBV11-2; cdr3_aa: CASSPGTPWAFF
d_call: NA; v_call: TRBV5-1; cdr3_aa: CASSLDVYAEQFF
d_call: NA; v_call: TRBV3-1/TRBV3-2; cdr3_aa: CASSSWTDGELFF
d_call: TRBD2; v_call: TRBV6-1; cdr3_aa: CASSEYSGRGYNEQFF
d_call: NA; v_call: TRBV30; cdr3_aa: CAWSSQGNQPQHF
d_call: NA; v_call: TRBV24-1; cdr3_aa: CATSRGASYEQYF
d_call: NA; v_call: TRBV27; cdr3_aa: CASSLTTGAPRTDTQYF
d_call: TRBD1; v_call: TRBV15; cdr3_aa: CATSRGTGYLDEQFF
d_call: TRBD2; v_call: TRBV5-1; cdr3_aa: CASSLPLAGVRNTGELFF
d_call: NA; v_call: TRBV4-3; cdr3_aa: CASSQAGRDPITDTQYF
d_call: NA; v_call: TRBV6-5; cdr3_aa: CASRSGTWSNQPQHF
d_call: NA; v_call: TRBV5-1; cdr3_aa: CASRTDRSYEQYF
d_call: NA; v_call: TRBV7-2; cdr3_aa: CASSFAGRQPQHF
d_call: NA; v_call: TRBV27; cdr3_aa: CASSLRGGGNQPQHF
d_call: NA; v_call: TRBV7-8; cdr3_aa: CASSLAVGGANQETQYF
d_call: NA; v_call: TRBV5-1; cdr3_aa: CASSLVVHGVGLGTEAFF
d_call: NA; v_call: TRBV10-3; cdr3_aa: CASRGTTTGELFF
d_call: TRBD1; v_call: TRBV14; cdr3_aa: CASSGQGSYNEQFF
d_call: NA; v_call: TRBV20-1; cdr3_aa: CSARDLGETLF